This TCR beta chain was identified in a study of human T cells and chemical hapten exposure. This clonotype showed up many times. Specified time point: healthy volunteer bleed at 6 weeks. Whole blood, unfractionated, served as the material for total RNA extraction. This CDR3 spans 14 amino acids. With 1 base clipped from V and 3 bases from J, the junction kept 2 bases outside the gene matches. Germline V gene lookup returns CDR1 SGHDN and CDR2 FVKESK. In TCRdb, the RACE reads were re-called with MiXCR into one record per CDR3 protein. There are about 70,000 distinct CDR3 sequences in the sample; about 6% occur only once, and around 3.4% lies in the top ten.

The TCR was taken from a female donor in good health. Some clones in this sample may be carry-over from other donors' samples. This rearrangement joins TRBV14 to TRBJ1-1, with 7 bases matching TRBD1. Sequencing input: whole blood. CDR3 nucleotides: TGTGCCAGCAGCCAAGCCACAGGGGACACTGAAGCTTTCTTT. Protein sequence: CASSQATGDTEAFF.